The rows below give T cell receptor beta chains drawn from one sample of a study of blood T cell repertoires in COVID-19. Data came from immunoSEQ multiplex PCR; TCRdb stores just in-frame clones and leaves some out. The repertoire holds around 200,000 clones, with around four fifths as singletons. Input material: peripheral blood. The receptors derive from a woman in her 70s with COVID-19, enrolled during active disease. CDR3s include the opening cysteine and the closing phenylalanine or tryptophan. The D gene is left open where the match is weak. The listing skips clone size in some rows; elsewhere it reads once, few, many or a size class.

size	J	V	D	length	DNA	CDR3
once	TRBJ2-1	TRBV5-1	TRBD2	15	TGCGCCAGCAGCTTGGATGATAGCGGGGGGGCCGAGCAGTTCTTC	CASSLDDSGGAEQFF
.	TRBJ1-2	TRBV4-2	TRBD1	16	TGTGCCAGCAGCCAAGTCTGGGACAGGGTGAGGGATGGCTACACCTTC	CASSQVWDRVRDGYTF
.	TRBJ2-1	TRBV5-8	.	15	TGTGCCAGCAGCTCTCCCTCGAGCTCCTACAATGAGCAGTTCTTC	CASSSPSSSYNEQFF
.	TRBJ1-4	TRBV30	.	14	TGTGCCTGGAGTGCGGGACATTGGAATGAAAAACTGTTTTTT	CAWSAGHWNEKLFF
.	TRBJ2-6	TRBV5-1	.	17	TGCGCCAGCAGCTTGCTAAGTCCAGGGTCTGGGGCCAACGTCCTGACTTTC	CASSLLSPGSGANVLTF
.	TRBJ2-5	TRBV10-1	TRBD1	14	TGCGCCAGCAGTCGGGGACAGCGAGGAGAGACCCAGTACTTC	CASSRGQRGETQYF
.	TRBJ1-6	TRBV11-2	.	12	TGTGCCAGCAGCTTAGAACAGATAACCCTCCACTTT	CASSLEQITLHF
.	TRBJ2-1	TRBV10-3	TRBD1	14	TGTGCCATCAGTGTACAGGGGGATTACAATGAGCAGTTCTTC	CAISVQGDYNEQFF
.	TRBJ1-1	TRBV5-4	TRBD1	13	TGTGCCAGCAGCACCTACAGGGGCACTGAAGCTTTCTTT	CASSTYRGTEAFF
.	TRBJ1-5	TRBV3-1/TRBV3-2	.	12	TGTGCCAGCAGCCAAGTGGGCCAGCCCCAGCATTTT	CASSQVGQPQHF
.	TRBJ1-1	TRBV20-1	.	10	TGCAGTGCCGAAAACAGGAAAACTTTCTTT	CSAENRKTFF
.	TRBJ2-3	TRBV28	TRBD2	15	TGTGCCAGCGCGTCTAGCGGAACTAGCACAGATACGCAGTATTTT	CASASSGTSTDTQYF
.	TRBJ2-3	TRBV28	.	14	TGTGCCAGCAAACGTGGCGGGGCGGCAGATACGCAGTATTTT	CASKRGGAADTQYF
.	TRBJ2-5	TRBV19	.	13	TGTGCCAGTAGTATAGGCAGGATTGAGACCCAGTACTTC	CASSIGRIETQYF
.	TRBJ2-3	TRBV4-2	.	12	TGTGCCAGCAGCCAAACAACAGATACGCAGTATTTT	CASSQTTDTQYF
.	TRBJ2-7	TRBV7-9	.	12	TGTGCCAGCAGCTTTGCCAGCTACGAGCAGTACTTC	CASSFASYEQYF
.	TRBJ2-3	TRBV24-1	.	15	TGTGCCACCAGTGATCCACAGGGATTTAACCCAAGGCAGTATTTT	CATSDPQGFNPRQYF
.	TRBJ1-5	TRBV11-3	.	15	TGTGCCAGCAGCTTAGAGAGGTGGGTGCGACAGCCCCAGCATTTT	CASSLERWVRQPQHF
few	TRBJ1-5	TRBV2	.	15	TGTGCCAGCAGCCTACAGGGCCTTAGCAATCAGCCCCAGCATTTT	CASSLQGLSNQPQHF
.	TRBJ1-3	TRBV5-4	TRBD1	16	TGTGCCAGCAGCTTACAGGGGGGGCTCTCTGGAAACACCATATATTTT	CASSLQGGLSGNTIYF
.	TRBJ2-2	TRBV4-2	.	14	TGTGCCAGCAGCCGAGACAGAAACACCGGGGAGCTGTTTTTT	CASSRDRNTGELFF
.	TRBJ2-2	TRBV29-1	.	16	TGCAGCGCTATCCCCCCAGGGGCCGCTAACACCGGGGAGCTGTTTTTT	CSAIPPGAANTGELFF
.	TRBJ2-3	TRBV4-1	TRBD2	18	TGCGCCAGCAGCTCCACCATCAGCGGGGGGCTGAGCACAGATACGCAGTATTTT	CASSSTISGGLSTDTQYF
.	TRBJ1-4	TRBV18	TRBD1	14	TGTGCCAGCTCACTGACAGGGGGTGATGAAAAACTGTTTTTT	CASSLTGGDEKLFF
.	TRBJ1-1	TRBV3-1/TRBV3-2	.	14	TGTGCCAGCAGCCAAGGTCGCCGAGTCCAGGGTAGTTTCTTT	CASSQGRRVQGSFF
.	TRBJ2-1	TRBV6-2/TRBV6-3	TRBD2	12	TGTGCCAGCAGTTACGGCGGGAGAGAGCAGTTCTTC	CASSYGGREQFF
.	TRBJ1-1	TRBV11-2	.	12	TGTGCCAGCAGCTACCGGGGGGCTGAAGCTTTCTTT	CASSYRGAEAFF
.	TRBJ1-6	TRBV18	.	13	TGTGCCAGCTCCCGGACAGAAGATTCACCCCTCCACTTT	CASSRTEDSPLHF